The rows below give T cell receptor beta chains drawn from one sample of a study of T cell responses to AZD1222 COVID-19 vaccine. Sequenced by immunoSEQ multiplex PCR; TCRdb stores in-frame clones only, minus some. This table holds about 110,000 clones, 90% found once. The material sequenced was peripheral blood, taken 28 days after the second AZD1222 dose. Every receptor here comes from an adult who received the AZD1222 COVID-19 vaccine. The CDR3 runs from the conserved cysteine through the conserved F or W. D genes are given only for firm matches. Expanded clones are given a class, and other clones once, few, many or no size at all.

j_gene: TRBJ1-2; v_gene: TRBV7-8; d_gene: -; abundance: -; CDR3aa: CASSPNHDGYTF; CDR3nt: TGTGCCAGCAGCCCGAATCATGATGGCTACACCTTC
j_gene: TRBJ2-7; v_gene: TRBV6-5; d_gene: -; abundance: -; CDR3aa: CASSPNTGWYEQYF; CDR3nt: TGTGCCAGCAGTCCCAATACAGGGTGGTACGAGCAGTACTTC
j_gene: TRBJ1-6; v_gene: TRBV15; d_gene: -; abundance: -; CDR3aa: CATSRTEDYNSPLHF; CDR3nt: TGTGCCACCAGCCGGACAGAAGACTATAATTCACCCCTCCACTTT
j_gene: TRBJ2-2; v_gene: TRBV5-4; d_gene: -; abundance: -; CDR3aa: CASSDWTGELFF; CDR3nt: TGTGCCAGCAGTGACTGGACCGGGGAGCTGTTTTTT
j_gene: TRBJ2-7; v_gene: TRBV4-3; d_gene: TRBD2; abundance: -; CDR3aa: CASSQVGLAGGPTYEQYF; CDR3nt: TGCGCCAGCAGCCAAGTGGGACTAGCGGGGGGCCCAACCTACGAGCAGTACTTC
j_gene: TRBJ1-2; v_gene: TRBV9; d_gene: -; abundance: -; CDR3aa: CASSVSGATSNYGYTF; CDR3nt: TGTGCCAGCAGCGTGAGTGGGGCCACCTCTAACTATGGCTACACCTTC
j_gene: TRBJ1-5; v_gene: TRBV28; d_gene: TRBD1; abundance: -; CDR3aa: CASRTGGASRPQHF; CDR3nt: TGTGCCAGCAGGACAGGGGGCGCTTCTCGGCCCCAGCATTTT
j_gene: TRBJ2-1; v_gene: TRBV7-3; d_gene: -; abundance: few; CDR3aa: CASSRQGGATDEQFF; CDR3nt: TGTGCCAGCAGCCGGCAAGGGGGGGCGACCGATGAGCAGTTCTTC
j_gene: TRBJ1-5; v_gene: TRBV2; d_gene: TRBD1; abundance: -; CDR3aa: CASKRGANSAGGAGQPQHF; CDR3nt: TGTGCCAGCAAACGCGGGGCCAACAGTGCAGGGGGCGCAGGTCAGCCCCAGCATTTT
j_gene: TRBJ1-3; v_gene: TRBV20-1; d_gene: -; abundance: -; CDR3aa: CSEDRNTIYF; CDR3nt: TGCAGTGAAGATAGAAACACCATATATTTT
j_gene: TRBJ2-7; v_gene: TRBV7-2; d_gene: TRBD1; abundance: -; CDR3aa: CASSFEVGTGPYEQYF; CDR3nt: TGTGCCAGCAGCTTCGAGGTTGGGACAGGCCCCTACGAGCAGTACTTC
j_gene: TRBJ2-1; v_gene: TRBV6-5; d_gene: TRBD2; abundance: -; CDR3aa: CASSYSRAGGGNEQFF; CDR3nt: TGTGCCAGCAGTTACTCCCGAGCGGGGGGTGGCAATGAGCAGTTCTTC
j_gene: TRBJ1-2; v_gene: TRBV7-9; d_gene: -; abundance: -; CDR3aa: CAISGYTF; CDR3nt: TGTGCCATATCGGGCTACACCTTC
j_gene: TRBJ2-7; v_gene: TRBV11-2; d_gene: -; abundance: -; CDR3aa: CASSQSLSGIYEQYF; CDR3nt: TGTGCCAGCAGCCAGAGTCTCTCTGGGATCTACGAGCAGTACTTC
j_gene: TRBJ1-1; v_gene: TRBV5-1; d_gene: -; abundance: -; CDR3aa: CASSLANEAFF; CDR3nt: TGCGCCAGCAGCTTGGCTAATGAAGCTTTCTTT
j_gene: TRBJ1-1; v_gene: TRBV5-1; d_gene: -; abundance: -; CDR3aa: CASSLAQADLNTEAFF; CDR3nt: TGCGCCAGCAGCTTGGCGCAGGCCGACTTGAACACTGAAGCTTTCTTT
j_gene: TRBJ1-5; v_gene: TRBV7-2; d_gene: -; abundance: once; CDR3aa: CASSLEAGLNQPQHF; CDR3nt: TGTGCCAGCAGCTTAGAGGCAGGGTTAAATCAGCCCCAGCATTTT
j_gene: TRBJ2-5; v_gene: TRBV5-1; d_gene: -; abundance: -; CDR3aa: CASTPWAGFQETQYF; CDR3nt: TGCGCCAGCACCCCCTGGGCAGGGTTTCAAGAGACCCAGTACTTC
j_gene: TRBJ1-2; v_gene: TRBV7-2; d_gene: -; abundance: -; CDR3aa: CASSPGAYGYTF; CDR3nt: TGTGCCAGCAGCCCGGGAGCGTATGGCTACACCTTC
j_gene: TRBJ2-7; v_gene: TRBV7-9; d_gene: -; abundance: -; CDR3aa: CASSLGSGLSHEQYF; CDR3nt: TGTGCCAGCAGCTTAGGGTCCGGGTTATCCCACGAGCAGTACTTC
j_gene: TRBJ1-1; v_gene: TRBV14; d_gene: -; abundance: -; CDR3aa: CASSQDGRTNTEAFF; CDR3nt: TGTGCCAGCAGCCAAGATGGACGGACGAACACTGAAGCTTTCTTT
j_gene: TRBJ2-2; v_gene: TRBV19; d_gene: TRBD2; abundance: -; CDR3aa: CASTDRGGYSTGELFF; CDR3nt: TGTGCCAGTACGGACCGGGGGGGTTATAGTACCGGGGAGCTGTTTTTT
j_gene: TRBJ1-6; v_gene: TRBV12-3/TRBV12-4; d_gene: -; abundance: once; CDR3aa: CASMGGGSSPLHF; CDR3nt: TGTGCCAGCATGGGGGGCGGCTCTTCCCCCCTCCACTTT
j_gene: TRBJ2-7; v_gene: TRBV18; d_gene: -; abundance: -; CDR3aa: CASSPGDEMTGSF; CDR3nt: TGTGCCAGCTCACCGGGTGATGAGATGACGGGCTCCTTC
j_gene: TRBJ2-7; v_gene: TRBV7-9; d_gene: -; abundance: -; CDR3aa: CASSAQRWEQYF; CDR3nt: TGTGCCAGCAGCGCCCAGCGGTGGGAGCAGTACTTC
j_gene: TRBJ2-2; v_gene: TRBV5-1; d_gene: -; abundance: -; CDR3aa: CASSWGENTGELFF; CDR3nt: TGCGCCAGCAGCTGGGGTGAGAACACCGGGGAGCTGTTTTTT
j_gene: TRBJ2-3; v_gene: TRBV15; d_gene: -; abundance: -; CDR3aa: CATSRDRASTDTQYF; CDR3nt: TGTGCCACCAGCAGAGATCGGGCGAGCACAGATACGCAGTATTTT
j_gene: TRBJ2-7; v_gene: TRBV9; d_gene: TRBD2; abundance: -; CDR3aa: CASSTRGEAYEQYF; CDR3nt: TGTGCCAGCAGCACCCGGGGGGAGGCCTACGAGCAGTACTTC
j_gene: TRBJ2-2; v_gene: TRBV18; d_gene: TRBD1; abundance: -; CDR3aa: CASSPRQGDTGELFF; CDR3nt: TGTGCCAGCTCACCACGACAGGGAGACACCGGGGAGCTGTTTTTT
j_gene: TRBJ2-7; v_gene: TRBV7-9; d_gene: TRBD1; abundance: -; CDR3aa: CASTGQIAYEQYF; CDR3nt: TGTGCCAGCACGGGACAGATAGCCTACGAGCAGTACTTC
j_gene: TRBJ1-1; v_gene: TRBV10-3; d_gene: -; abundance: -; CDR3aa: CAISAGVDTEAFF; CDR3nt: TGTGCCATCAGTGCCGGGGTCGACACTGAAGCTTTCTTT
j_gene: TRBJ2-7; v_gene: TRBV10-3; d_gene: TRBD1; abundance: -; CDR3aa: CAISAGTGPYEQYF; CDR3nt: TGTGCCATCAGTGCCGGGACAGGACCCTACGAGCAGTACTTC
j_gene: TRBJ1-5; v_gene: TRBV12-3/TRBV12-4; d_gene: -; abundance: once; CDR3aa: CASSLAWGQPQHF; CDR3nt: TGTGCCAGCAGTTTAGCGTGGGGCCAGCCCCAGCATTTT
j_gene: TRBJ2-7; v_gene: TRBV7-9; d_gene: -; abundance: once; CDR3aa: CASSLGLHYEQYF; CDR3nt: TGTGCCAGCAGCTTAGGACTCCACTACGAGCAGTACTTC
j_gene: TRBJ1-5; v_gene: TRBV2; d_gene: -; abundance: -; CDR3aa: CASSGGQANQPQHF; CDR3nt: TGTGCCAGCAGTGGGGGTCAGGCCAATCAGCCCCAGCATTTT
j_gene: TRBJ2-2; v_gene: TRBV7-3; d_gene: TRBD1; abundance: many; CDR3aa: CASSSRTGAPSNTGELFF; CDR3nt: TGTGCCAGCAGCTCCCGGACAGGAGCCCCTTCGAACACCGGGGAGCTGTTTTTT
j_gene: TRBJ1-1; v_gene: TRBV4-1; d_gene: -; abundance: once; CDR3aa: CASSQAGGRTLVAEAFF; CDR3nt: TGCGCCAGCAGCCAAGCTGGGGGGCGGACGCTAGTGGCTGAAGCTTTCTTT
j_gene: TRBJ2-1; v_gene: TRBV11-2; d_gene: TRBD2; abundance: -; CDR3aa: CASSSIAGAYNEQFF; CDR3nt: TGTGCCAGCAGCTCGATAGCGGGGGCCTACAATGAGCAGTTCTTC
j_gene: TRBJ2-7; v_gene: TRBV10-3; d_gene: -; abundance: -; CDR3aa: CASLTPGKSYEQYF; CDR3nt: TGTGCCTCGCTCACCCCGGGGAAATCCTACGAGCAGTACTTC
j_gene: TRBJ1-1; v_gene: TRBV7-2; d_gene: TRBD1; abundance: -; CDR3aa: CASSEQGAGTEAFF; CDR3nt: TGTGCCAGCAGCGAACAGGGGGCGGGCACTGAAGCTTTCTTT
j_gene: TRBJ1-4; v_gene: TRBV19; d_gene: -; abundance: -; CDR3aa: CASTPWGEGEKLFF; CDR3nt: TGTGCCAGTACCCCCTGGGGGGAAGGAGAAAAACTGTTTTTT
j_gene: TRBJ1-6; v_gene: TRBV5-5; d_gene: -; abundance: -; CDR3aa: CASSFGEGRANSPLHF; CDR3nt: TGTGCCAGCAGCTTCGGGGAAGGCAGGGCGAATTCACCCCTCCACTTT
j_gene: TRBJ2-1; v_gene: TRBV6-4; d_gene: -; abundance: -; CDR3aa: CASPLIREPNNEQFF; CDR3nt: TGTGCCAGCCCACTCATTCGGGAGCCGAACAATGAGCAGTTCTTC
j_gene: TRBJ2-1; v_gene: TRBV5-4; d_gene: -; abundance: -; CDR3aa: CASSLDVFSVDEQFF; CDR3nt: TGTGCCAGCAGCTTGGACGTTTTCTCGGTTGATGAGCAGTTCTTC
j_gene: TRBJ2-1; v_gene: TRBV9; d_gene: TRBD2; abundance: -; CDR3aa: CASSPTLAEGEQFF; CDR3nt: TGTGCCAGCAGCCCCACTCTAGCGGAGGGCGAGCAGTTCTTC
j_gene: TRBJ2-1; v_gene: TRBV7-2; d_gene: -; abundance: -; CDR3aa: CASSVRGRYRNTYNEQFF; CDR3nt: TGTGCCAGCAGCGTTAGAGGGCGCTACCGAAATACCTACAATGAGCAGTTCTTC
j_gene: TRBJ2-5; v_gene: TRBV10-3; d_gene: -; abundance: once; CDR3aa: CAISGGAGETQYF; CDR3nt: TGTGCCATCAGCGGCGGGGCGGGAGAGACCCAGTACTTC
j_gene: TRBJ1-6; v_gene: TRBV7-9; d_gene: -; abundance: -; CDR3aa: CASSLGGTRNSPLHF; CDR3nt: TGTGCCAGCAGCTTAGGGGGGACACGGAATTCACCCCTCCACTTT
j_gene: TRBJ1-2; v_gene: TRBV7-2; d_gene: -; abundance: -; CDR3aa: CASSLGRTNYGYTF; CDR3nt: TGTGCCAGCAGCTTGGGACGGACTAACTATGGCTACACCTTC
j_gene: TRBJ1-1; v_gene: TRBV27; d_gene: TRBD1; abundance: -; CDR3aa: CASSRTGDTEAFF; CDR3nt: TGTGCCAGCAGTCGGACAGGCGACACTGAAGCTTTCTTT
j_gene: TRBJ2-1; v_gene: TRBV5-1; d_gene: -; abundance: -; CDR3aa: CASSSARDSYNEQFF; CDR3nt: TGCGCCAGCAGCTCCGCTCGGGACTCTTACAATGAGCAGTTCTTC